This TCR beta chain derives from a study of cytomegalovirus exposure and HLA in healthy donors. 13 Jbeta primers and 60 Vbeta primers were used for the PCR. The data were produced by immunoSEQ multiplex PCR, yet TCRdb's version contains in-frame clones alone and is incomplete. The table lists about 84,000 clones, 63% of them singletons, with 15% in the top ten. Although they were nominally healthy when sampled, donors likely had unrecorded immune exposures. Whole-study findings and limits: A later analysis showed that HLA-associated TCR beta chains had undergone more clonal expansion than equally common others. A later analysis reportedly found that, within productive TCRs, an Asian-associated ancestry cluster had fewer N-insertions than the mean observed across the approximately 700 donors. The analysis excluded some indistinguishable V segments, including TRBV6-2 and TRBV6-3.

Germline-derived CDR1 and CDR2 are SGHDT and YYEEEE. The CDR3 has 15 amino acids. V was pared by 4 bases and J by 2 bases, with 6 bases of the junction left unmatched. Note on this clone: Its specificity is unknown. The sample contains more than one DNA sequence encoding this CDR3.

This TCR derives from a woman between 40 and 55 years old in good health and CMV-seropositive. The sequenced sample consisted of PBMCs. The gene calls are TRBV5-6 and TRBJ2-5, with 9 bases fitting TRBD1. The CDR3 sequence is CASSPDRGLQETQYF. CDR3 nucleotides: TGTGCCAGCAGCCCGGACAGGGGATTACAAGAGACCCAGTACTTC.